The following is a TCR beta chain sequence with its context. These data are taken from a study of blood T cell repertoires in COVID-19. The overall study: PBMCs, B-cell-depleted T cells, or T cells were the source of the cDNA or gDNA that made up the material.

Per the study methods: How many nucleated cells were present was estimated from reference gene primer amplification. Data came from immunoSEQ multiplex PCR; TCRdb stores just in-frame clones and leaves some out. The V and J calls and the clone size are those of that table, but D and trimming were determined from the DNA. Among around 180,000 clones listed, about 84% were seen once. Seattle cases were enrolled at active infection and followed longitudinally. CDR3 size: 14 residues. Germline trimming cut 2 bases from V and 12 bases from J; bases unmatched to any gene: 5. Germline V gene data show CDR1 as MNHEY and CDR2 as SMNVEV (reference sequence).

Sequenced: peripheral blood. The chain carries TRBV27 and TRBJ2-1, with 12 nucleotides matching TRBD2. This clonotype originated in an older person with COVID-19, enrolled during active disease. The CDR3: CASSLLAGGVAQFF. Written as DNA, the CDR3 is TGTGCCAGCAGTTTACTAGCGGGAGGGGTCGCGCAGTTCTTC.